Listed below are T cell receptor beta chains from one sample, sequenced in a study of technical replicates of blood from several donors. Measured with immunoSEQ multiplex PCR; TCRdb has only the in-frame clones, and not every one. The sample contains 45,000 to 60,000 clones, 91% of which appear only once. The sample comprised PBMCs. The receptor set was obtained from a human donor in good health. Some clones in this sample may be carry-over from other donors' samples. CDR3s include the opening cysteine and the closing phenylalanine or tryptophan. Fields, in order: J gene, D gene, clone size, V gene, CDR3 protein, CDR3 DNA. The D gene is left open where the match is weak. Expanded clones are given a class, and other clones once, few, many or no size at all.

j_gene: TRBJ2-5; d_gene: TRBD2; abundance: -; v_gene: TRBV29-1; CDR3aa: CSGLAGGQETQYF; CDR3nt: TGCAGCGGCCTAGCGGGGGGGCAGGAGACCCAGTACTTC
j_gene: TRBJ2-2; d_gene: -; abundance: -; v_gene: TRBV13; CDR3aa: CAAGQQANTGELFF; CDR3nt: TGTGCCGCGGGGCAACAGGCGAACACCGGGGAGCTGTTTTTT
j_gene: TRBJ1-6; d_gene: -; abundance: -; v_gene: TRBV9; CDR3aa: CASSVGPGTPLHF; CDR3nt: TGTGCCAGCAGCGTAGGGCCGGGGACACCCCTCCACTTT
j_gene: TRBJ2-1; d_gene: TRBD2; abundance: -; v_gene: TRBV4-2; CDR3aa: CASSQESLAGAVDEQFF; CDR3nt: TGTGCCAGCAGCCAAGAGTCATTAGCGGGGGCCGTGGATGAGCAGTTCTTC
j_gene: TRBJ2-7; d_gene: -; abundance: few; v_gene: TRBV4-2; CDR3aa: CASSPAGPSYEQYF; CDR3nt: TGTGCCAGCAGCCCAGCAGGCCCTTCCTACGAGCAGTACTTC
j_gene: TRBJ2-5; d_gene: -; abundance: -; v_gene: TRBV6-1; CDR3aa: CASNSLRFMETQYF; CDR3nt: TGTGCCAGCAACTCGCTCCGATTTATGGAGACCCAGTACTTC
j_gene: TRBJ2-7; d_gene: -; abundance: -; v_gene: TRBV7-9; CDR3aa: CASSPRQAPYEQYF; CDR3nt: TGTGCCAGCAGCCCCAGGCAGGCCCCCTACGAGCAGTACTTC
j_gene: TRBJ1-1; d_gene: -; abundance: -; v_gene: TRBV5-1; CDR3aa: CASSWSGGRSFLDTEAFF; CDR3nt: TGCGCCAGCAGCTGGTCGGGGGGCAGGAGTTTTTTGGACACTGAAGCTTTCTTT
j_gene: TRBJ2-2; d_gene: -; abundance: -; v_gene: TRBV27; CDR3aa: CASSKTRTGELFF; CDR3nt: TGTGCCAGCAGTAAAACTAGGACCGGGGAGCTGTTTTTT
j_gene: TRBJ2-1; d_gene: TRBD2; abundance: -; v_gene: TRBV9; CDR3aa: CASSVAGTSGGPSSYNEQFF; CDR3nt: TGTGCCAGCAGCGTAGCAGGGACTAGCGGGGGGCCGAGCTCCTACAATGAGCAGTTCTTC
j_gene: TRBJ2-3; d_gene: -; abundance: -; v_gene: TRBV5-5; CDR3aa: CASSLGQLTDTQYF; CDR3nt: TGTGCCAGCAGCCTTGGACAGCTCACAGATACGCAGTATTTT
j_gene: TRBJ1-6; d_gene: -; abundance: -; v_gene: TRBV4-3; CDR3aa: CASSPHYAGLNSPLHF; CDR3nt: TGCGCCAGCAGCCCCCATTATGCTGGACTGAATTCACCCCTCCACTTT
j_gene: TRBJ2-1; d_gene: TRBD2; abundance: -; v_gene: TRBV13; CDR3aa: CASSLGLLAGRSYNEQFF; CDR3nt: TGTGCCAGCAGCTTAGGCCTTCTAGCGGGGAGGTCCTACAATGAGCAGTTCTTC
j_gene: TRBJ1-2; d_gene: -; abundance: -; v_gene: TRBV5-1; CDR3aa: CASLPGSGGHRDNYGYTF; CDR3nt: TGCGCCAGCCTCCCGGGGTCGGGGGGACATCGAGATAACTATGGCTACACCTTC
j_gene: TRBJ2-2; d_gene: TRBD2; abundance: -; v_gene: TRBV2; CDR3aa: CASSERGVPGELFF; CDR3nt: TGTGCCAGCTCAGAGCGGGGTGTGCCCGGGGAGCTGTTTTTT
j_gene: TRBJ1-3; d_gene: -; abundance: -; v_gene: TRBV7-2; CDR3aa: CASSLDRDTIYF; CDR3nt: TGTGCCAGCAGCTTAGACAGAGACACCATATATTTT
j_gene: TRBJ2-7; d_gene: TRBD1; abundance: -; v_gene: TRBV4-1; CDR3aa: CASSQVPDRGYEQYF; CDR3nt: TGCGCCAGCAGCCAAGTTCCGGACAGGGGTTACGAGCAGTACTTC
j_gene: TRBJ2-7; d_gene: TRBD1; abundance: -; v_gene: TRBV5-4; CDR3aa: CASSLPGTGGFGQYF; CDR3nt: TGTGCCAGCAGCCTGCCGGGGACAGGAGGATTCGGGCAGTACTTC
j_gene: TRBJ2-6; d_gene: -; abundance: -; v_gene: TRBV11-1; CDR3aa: CASSLPTVGVRSGANVLTF; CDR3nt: TGTGCCAGCAGCTTACCTACTGTAGGGGTCAGGTCTGGGGCCAACGTCCTGACTTTC
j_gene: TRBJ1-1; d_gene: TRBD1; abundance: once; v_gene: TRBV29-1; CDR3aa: CSVQGGGGTEAFF; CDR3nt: TGCAGCGTCCAAGGGGGCGGTGGCACTGAAGCTTTCTTT
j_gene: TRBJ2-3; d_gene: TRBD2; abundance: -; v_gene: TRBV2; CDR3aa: CASNSGGVADTQYF; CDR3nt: TGTGCCAGCAATAGCGGGGGGGTGGCAGATACGCAGTATTTT
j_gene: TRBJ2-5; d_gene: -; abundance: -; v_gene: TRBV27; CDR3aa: CASSWGGALETQYF; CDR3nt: TGTGCCAGCAGTTGGGGCGGGGCTCTGGAGACCCAGTACTTC
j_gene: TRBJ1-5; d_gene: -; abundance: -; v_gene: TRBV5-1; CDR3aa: CASSASTDPNQPQHF; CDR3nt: TGCGCCAGCAGCGCCTCGACAGACCCTAATCAGCCCCAGCATTTT
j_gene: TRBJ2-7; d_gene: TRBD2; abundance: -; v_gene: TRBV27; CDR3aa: CASSLGGGRHEQYF; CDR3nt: TGTGCCAGCAGTTTAGGCGGGGGGCGTCACGAGCAGTACTTC
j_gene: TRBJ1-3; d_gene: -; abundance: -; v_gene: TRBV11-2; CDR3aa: CASSSGWGSGNTIYF; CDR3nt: TGTGCCAGCAGCTCGGGGTGGGGCTCTGGAAACACCATATATTTT
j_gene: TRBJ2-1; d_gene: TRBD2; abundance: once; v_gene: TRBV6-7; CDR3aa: CATQIAGVVNEQFF; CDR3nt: TGTGCCACCCAGATAGCGGGAGTAGTGAATGAGCAGTTCTTC
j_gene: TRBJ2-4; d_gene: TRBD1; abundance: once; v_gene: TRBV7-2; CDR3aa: CASSLAQGTIQYF; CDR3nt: TGTGCCAGCAGCTTAGCACAGGGGACCATTCAGTACTTC
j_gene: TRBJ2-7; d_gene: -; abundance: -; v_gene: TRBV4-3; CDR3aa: CASSQGRQGYYEQYF; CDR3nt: TGCGCCAGCAGCCAAGGTCGGCAGGGGTACTACGAGCAGTACTTC
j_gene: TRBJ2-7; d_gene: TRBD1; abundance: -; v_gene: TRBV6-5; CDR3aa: CASSRRGFVEQYF; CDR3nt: TGTGCCAGCAGCCGCAGGGGGTTCGTCGAGCAGTACTTC
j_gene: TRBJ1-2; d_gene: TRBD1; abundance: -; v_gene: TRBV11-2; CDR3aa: CASSPVSGGNYGYTF; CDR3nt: TGTGCCAGCAGCCCTGTATCAGGGGGGAACTATGGCTACACCTTC
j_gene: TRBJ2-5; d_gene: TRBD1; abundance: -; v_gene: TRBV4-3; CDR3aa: CASSPRATGGQQTQYF; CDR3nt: TGCGCCAGCAGCCCCCGGGCGACAGGGGGTCAGCAGACCCAGTACTTC
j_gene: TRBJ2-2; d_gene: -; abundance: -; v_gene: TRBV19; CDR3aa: CASSIVGAGELFF; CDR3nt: TGTGCCAGTAGTATAGTAGGGGCCGGGGAGCTGTTTTTT
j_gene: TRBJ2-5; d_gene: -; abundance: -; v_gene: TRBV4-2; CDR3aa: CASSQGGQETQYF; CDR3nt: TGTGCCAGCAGCCAAGGCGGCCAAGAGACCCAGTACTTC
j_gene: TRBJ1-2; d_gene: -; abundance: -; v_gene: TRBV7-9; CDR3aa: CASSLVLSGSGYTF; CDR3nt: TGTGCCAGCAGCTTAGTTTTGTCAGGCAGTGGCTACACCTTC
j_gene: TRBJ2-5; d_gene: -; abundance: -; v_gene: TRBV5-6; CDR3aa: CASSVASRGETQYF; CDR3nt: TGTGCCAGCAGCGTAGCGAGCCGCGGAGAGACCCAGTACTTC
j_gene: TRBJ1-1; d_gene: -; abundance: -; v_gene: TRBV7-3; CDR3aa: CASSELSTGTEAFF; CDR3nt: TGTGCCAGCAGCGAACTCTCAACCGGGACTGAAGCTTTCTTT
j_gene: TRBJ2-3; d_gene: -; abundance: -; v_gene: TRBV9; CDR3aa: CASSVDGDTQYF; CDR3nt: TGTGCCAGCAGCGTAGATGGCGATACGCAGTATTTT
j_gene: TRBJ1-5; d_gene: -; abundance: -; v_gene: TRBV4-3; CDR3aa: CASSQDQGGYQPQHF; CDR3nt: TGCGCCAGCAGCCAAGATCAAGGGGGTTATCAGCCCCAGCATTTT
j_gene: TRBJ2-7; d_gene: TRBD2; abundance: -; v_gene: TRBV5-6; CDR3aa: CASSYRGLAGGEQYF; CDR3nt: TGTGCCAGCAGCTATCGCGGGCTAGCGGGGGGCGAGCAGTACTTC
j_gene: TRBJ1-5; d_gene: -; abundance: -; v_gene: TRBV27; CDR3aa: CASRQTGNQPQHF; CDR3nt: TGTGCCAGCAGACAGACAGGCAATCAGCCCCAGCATTTT
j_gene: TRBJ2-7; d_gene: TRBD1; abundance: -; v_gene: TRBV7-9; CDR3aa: CASSFGDRNTYEQYF; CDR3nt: TGTGCCAGCAGCTTTGGGGACAGGAATACCTACGAGCAGTACTTC